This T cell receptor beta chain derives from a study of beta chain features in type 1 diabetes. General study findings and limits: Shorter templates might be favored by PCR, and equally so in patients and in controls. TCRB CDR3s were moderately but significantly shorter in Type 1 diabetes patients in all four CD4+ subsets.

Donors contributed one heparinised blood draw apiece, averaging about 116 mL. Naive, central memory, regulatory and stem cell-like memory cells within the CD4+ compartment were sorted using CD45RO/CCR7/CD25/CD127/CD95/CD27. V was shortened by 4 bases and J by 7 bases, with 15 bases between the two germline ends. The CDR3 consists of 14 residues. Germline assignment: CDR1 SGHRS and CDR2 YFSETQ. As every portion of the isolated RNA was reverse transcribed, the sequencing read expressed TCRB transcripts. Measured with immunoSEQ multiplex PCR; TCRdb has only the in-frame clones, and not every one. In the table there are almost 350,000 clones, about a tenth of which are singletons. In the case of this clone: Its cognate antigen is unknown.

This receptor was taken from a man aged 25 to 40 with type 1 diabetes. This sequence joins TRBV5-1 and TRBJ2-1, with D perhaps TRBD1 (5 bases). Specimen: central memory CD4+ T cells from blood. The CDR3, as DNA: TGCGCCAGCAGCAAGGGGTCCCCTGGGAATGAGCAGTTCTTC. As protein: CASSKGSPGNEQFF.